This T cell receptor beta chain originates from a study of OX40 agonist ivuxolimab in advanced cancers. Study context: The dose-escalation cohort had hepatocellular carcinoma, melanoma, renal cell or head and neck cancer. Three dose-escalation patients had partial responses: one with hepatocellular carcinoma and two with cutaneous melanoma.

The length of the CDR3 is 12 residues. Looked up from germline, CDR1 is SQVTM and CDR2 is ANQGSEA. Unmatched junction bases numbered 7, after V lost 6 bases and J lost 6 bases. The data were produced by immunoSEQ multiplex PCR, yet TCRdb's version contains in-frame clones alone and is incomplete. Of roughly 70,000 clones listed, roughly 83% were seen once; the top ten hold 2% to 2.5%. The genes are TRBV29-1 and TRBJ1-2; 7 nucleotides align to TRBD1. This TCR came from an adult with an advanced solid tumor such as melanoma, head and neck, liver or kidney cancer. The specimen was CD4+ or CD8+ T cells sorted from blood, collected in a trial of the OX40 agonist ivuxolimab. CDR3 amino acids: CSVGGQADGYTF. CDR3 DNA: TGCAGCGTGGGAGGACAGGCGGATGGCTACACCTTC. Full variable domain (rest looked up from reference TRBV29-1 and TRBJ1-2): SAVISQKPSRDICQRGTSLTIQCQVDSQVTMMFWYRQQPGQSLTLIATANQGSEATYESGFVIDKFPISRPNLTFSTLTVSNMSPEDSSIYLCSVGGQADGYTFGSGTRLTVV.